The clone carrying this T cell receptor (beta chain) has at least ten counts. Its antigen remains unknown. This sample stems from a study of T-cell reconstitution after alpha-beta-depleted transplantation in children. Whole-study results and caveats: Newly produced T cells mostly provided counts and TCRbeta diversity after one year, as hyperexpanded clones declined.

Preparing the TCRbeta library involved the use of unique molecular identifiers. In TCRdb, the PCR reads were re-called with MiXCR into one record per CDR3 protein. The sample lists hundreds of thousands of distinct CDR3 sequences; 10% to 15% were seen once. The CDR3 is 13 residues long. V lost 7 bases, J lost 8 bases, and 6 bases stayed unmatched. Here the sequenced sample was PBMCs, mostly from graft donor cells, taken 360 days after TCRalphabeta/CD19-depleted stem cell transplant. This sequence originates from a male patient aged 10-17 years who had a stem cell transplant for acute myeloid leukemia, so the T cells may come from the graft donor. The J gene is TRBJ2-2, the V gene TRBV12-3 or TRBV12-4; TRBD1 matches 8 bases. This CDR3 reads CASTFRGRGELFF. The DNA of the CDR3 is TGTGCCAGCACGTTCAGGGGGCGGGGGGAGCTGTTTTTT.